The 28 T cell receptor beta chains listed next were all sequenced from one sample in a study of blood T cells in healthy people across ages (dated by TCRdb to the mid-2010s). Receptor amplification or capture employed 5' RACE. The instrument given in TCRdb is Illumina HiSeq 2500. A second about 7 to 11 cycle PCR used a sample-barcoded 5' primer and a J-beta primer mix. TCRdb reworked the public reads: Q25 trimming with fastp, MiXCR clone assembly, productive beta chains retained. Each entry merges the rows of one CDR3 protein and shows their most common DNA and genes. This sample holds about 1 million distinct CDR3 sequences; less than 50% were observed only once. Together, the top ten hold 15% to 20% of the sample. Sequenced: blood. The receptors shown here come from a woman aged 55-70 years in good health.

This clonotype was detected only a few times. The chain has TRBV27 and TRBJ1-2; 8 bases agree with TRBD1. The CDR3 covers 13 residues. CDR1 is MNHEY, CDR2 SMNVEV, per germline (reference sequence). The V segment lost 8 bases and the J segment 4 bases; nucleotides outside the gene matches: 6. For the CDR3, the DNA is TGTGCCAGCGGCCCAGGGGGCGGCTATGGCTACACCTTC. Protein: CASGPGGGYGYTF.

V gene TRBV12-3 or TRBV12-4 combines with J gene TRBJ1-1; unclear D gene. This CDR3 contains 11 residues. Trimming cost V 6 bases and J 11 bases, with 13 bases left between them. The CDR3 spells CASSRTEVAFF. In nucleotides, the CDR3 is TGTGCCAGCAGCAGAACAGAGGTCGCTTTCTTT.

CDR3 region: CAIIDNNYGYTF. In DNA form, the CDR3 reads TGTGCCATCATTGACAATAACTATGGCTACACCTTC. The chain joins TRBV10-3 to TRBJ1-2; unclear D gene. V lost 7 bases and J 1 base, leaving 7 bases between the germline ends. Germline V gives CDR1 ENHRY, CDR2 SYGVKD. The length of the CDR3 is 12 residues.

This chain uses TRBV28 with TRBJ2-4; maybe TRBD2 (5 bases). This CDR3 is built from 14 residues. Trimming removed 7 bases at V and 4 bases at J, with 14 bases between. Germline CDR1 and CDR2: MDHEN and SYDVKM. CDR3 in amino acids: CASNMRRTKNIQYF. Written as DNA, the CDR3 is TGTGCCAGCAACATGAGACGGACTAAAAACATTCAGTACTTC.

This sequence joins TRBV20-1 and TRBJ1-2; 9 bases agree with TRBD1. The germline V gene has CDR1 DFQATT and CDR2 SNEGSKA (reference sequence). This CDR3 contains 14 residues. Trimming took 1 base from V and 4 from J; bases not matched to a gene: 4. In nucleotides, the CDR3 is TGCAGTGCTAGAGGGACAGGGGTGATCTATGGCTACACCTTC. It yields the protein CSARGTGVIYGYTF.

The sample holds a few counts of this clonotype. DNA of the CDR3: TGCGCCAGCAGCCAAGTGGCGGGAGGGAACCTAGCCAAAAACATTCAGTACTTC. This translates into CASSQVAGGNLAKNIQYF. The chain is built from TRBV4-1 and TRBJ2-4; 9 bases line up with TRBD2. Trimming took 1 base from V and 0 from J; bases not matched to a gene: 7. Germline V lookup: CDR1 MGHRA, CDR2 YSYEKL. This CDR3 spans 18 amino acids.

The chain employs TRBV3-1 and TRBJ1-5, with a tentative D call TRBD1 (5 bases). V was clipped by 0 bases and J by 7 bases, with 13 bases between them. Germline-derived CDR1 and CDR2 are LGHDT and YNNKEL (reference sequence). The CDR3 totals 15 residues. Here the CDR3 DNA reads TGTGCCAGCAGCCAAGATGTCAGGGCATCACAGCCCCAGCATTTT. Translated: CASSQDVRASQPQHF.

The V call is TRBV6-1, the J call TRBJ1-2; 7 nucleotides line up with TRBD1. CDR3 size: 15 residues. Germline V lookup: CDR1 MNHNS, CDR2 SASEGT. The V gene end was trimmed by 6 bases and the J gene end by 3 bases; junction bases not matched to a gene: 10. Here the CDR3 DNA reads TGTGCCAGCAGAGTTACAGGGGCTGGTGACTATGGCTACACCTTC. Its protein is CASRVTGAGDYGYTF.

The V call is TRBV14, the J call TRBJ1-1, with D unresolved. V was pared by 4 bases and J by 4 bases, with 16 bases between. Germline-derived CDR1 and CDR2 are SGHDN and FVKESK. The CDR3 has 15 residues. The chain's CDR3 is CASSRAGGSRTEAFF. In DNA, the CDR3 is TGTGCCAGCAGCCGAGCAGGTGGGAGTCGCACTGAAGCTTTCTTT.

The rearrangement links TRBV29-1 to TRBJ2-1, with 14 nucleotides matching TRBD2. CDR1 and CDR2 from the germline V gene are SQVTM and ANQGSEA. This CDR3 spans 17 amino acids. V lost 1 base to trimming and J lost 7 bases; unmatched junction nucleotides: 9. CDR3 DNA: TGCAGCGTTGAAGCGGGACTAGCGGGAGTGGTCGGGAATGAGCAGTTCTTC. It encodes CSVEAGLAGVVGNEQFF.

This clonotype was detected ten times or more. The rearrangement joins TRBV29-1 to TRBJ2-1; D call uncertain. V was shortened by 3 bases and J by 7 bases, with 16 bases between the two germline ends. CDR3 length: 14 residues. Germline lookup yields CDR1 SQVTM and CDR2 ANQGSEA. The CDR3 DNA is TGCAGCGTTGAGGGCCTGGTAGGCAGAAATGAGCAGTTCTTC. Amino acids: CSVEGLVGRNEQFF.

This clonotype showed up just a few times. The genes are TRBV2 and TRBJ1-4; D not resolved. Germline CDR1 reads SNHLY; CDR2 reads FYNNEI. With 6 bases removed from V and 8 bases from J, the gap between germline ends came to 16 bases. There are 14 residues in the CDR3. The CDR3 bases are TGTGCCAGCAGGGCTAGGGCCCGTAAAGAAAAACTGTTTTTT. It yields the protein CASRARARKEKLFF.

This clonotype was found a few times. The chain joins TRBV5-1 to TRBJ2-1; unclear D gene. The V and J ends lost 4 bases and 8 bases respectively, with 7 bases between them. The CDR3 totals 11 residues. CDR1 is SGHRS and CDR2 is YFSETQ in the germline V gene. This chain's CDR3 is CASSGDHEQFF. DNA for the CDR3: TGCGCCAGCAGCGGCGACCATGAGCAGTTCTTC.

V is TRBV12-3 or TRBV12-4 and J is TRBJ1-4; tentative D call: TRBD1 (5 bases). V was shortened by 4 bases and J by 0 bases, with 9 bases between the two germline ends. The CDR3 spans 15 residues. CDR3 in amino acids: CASSSTEATNEKLFF. The CDR3 region has the DNA TGTGCCAGCAGTTCGACAGAAGCAACTAATGAAAAACTGTTTTTT.

V is TRBV20-1 and J is TRBJ1-2; no clear D gene. This CDR3 has 13 amino acids. V lost 5 bases to trimming and J lost 4 bases, with 14 bases between them. Looked up from germline, CDR1 is DFQATT and CDR2 is SNEGSKA (reference sequence). The CDR3 coding sequence is TGCAGTGCTCCGACTGGGCTGGGCTATGGCTACACCTTC. Translating gives CSAPTGLGYGYTF.

The rearrangement joins TRBV13 to TRBJ2-5; D not resolved. The length of the CDR3 is 12 residues. CDR1 PRHDT and CDR2 FYEKMQ come from the germline V gene (reference sequence). Trimming stripped 5 bases from V and 1 base from J, with 5 bases between. The CDR3 DNA follows: TGTGCCAGCAGCCGTTTCCAAGAGACCCAGTACTTC. Translation: CASSRFQETQYF. Drawing the rest from reference TRBV13 and TRBJ2-5, the complete variable domain is AAGVIQSPRHLIKEKRETATLKCYPIPRHDTVYWYQQGPGQDPQFLISFYEKMQSDKGSIPDRFSAQQFSDYHSELNMSSLELGDSALYFCASSRFQETQYFGPGTRLLVL.

The chain employs TRBV28 and TRBJ2-3; D uncertain. Trimming cost V 8 bases and J 0 bases, with 9 bases left between them. The germline V gene encodes CDR1 MDHEN and CDR2 SYDVKM. CDR3 length: 13 residues. CDR3 nucleotide sequence: TGTGCCAGCGGCGTGTCTAGCACAGATACGCAGTATTTT. It is translated as CASGVSSTDTQYF.

This clonotype has just one count. This chain connects TRBV9 to TRBJ2-4; D unresolved. The DNA end lines up better with TRBJ2-7; the J call may be wrong. CDR3 length: 13 residues. In germline, CDR1 is SGDLS, CDR2 YYNGEE. CDR3 nucleotides: TGTGCCAGCAGCGTAGTCGAGGCCTACGAGCAGTACTTC. It is translated as CASSVVEAYEQYF.

V is TRBV3-1 and J is TRBJ2-3, with D possibly matching TRBD1 (5 bases). Germline values: CDR1 LGHDT, CDR2 YNNKEL (reference sequence). The CDR3 has 12 residues. Between the trimmed V and J ends, which lost 7 bases and 4 bases, there was a span of 9 bases. The chain's CDR3 is CASTAGSDTQYF. CDR3 coding DNA: TGTGCCAGCACCGCAGGGTCAGATACGCAGTATTTT.

This clonotype has ten or more counts. One end of the junction varies from germline; a read error may be responsible. V gene TRBV5-1 combines with J gene TRBJ2-1, with 7 positions matching TRBD2. The germline gives CDR1 SGHRS, CDR2 YFSETQ. The length of the CDR3 is 13 residues. In DNA form, the CDR3 reads TGTGCCAGCAGCTTGGGACTACTTAATGAGCAGTTCTTC. Protein: CASSLGLLNEQFF.

This chain uses TRBV7-9 with TRBJ2-4; D unresolved. The CDR3 sequence is 14 residues long. The V end lost 5 bases, the J end lost 12 bases, and 20 bases lay between the germline ends. Germline V gene sequence: CDR1 SEHNR, CDR2 FQNEAQ (reference sequence). The CDR3 nucleotides are TGTGCCAGCAGCCCCCGGACGCCTTTCTACGCTCAGTACTTC. Protein: CASSPRTPFYAQYF.

The CDR3 region is CAWKPVGERSGELFF. The CDR3 DNA follows: TGTGCCTGGAAACCAGTCGGGGAACGGTCCGGGGAGCTGTTTTTT. The V call is TRBV30, the J call TRBJ2-2; D may be TRBD2 (5 bases). The CDR3 is made up of 15 amino acids. Trimming left V 4 bases short and J 6 bases short, with 18 bases between. The germline V gene encodes CDR1 GTSNPN and CDR2 SVGIG (reference sequence). Looking up the rest from reference TRBV30 and TRBJ2-2 gives the full variable domain: SQTIHQWPATLVQPVGSPLSLECTVEGTSNPNLYWYRQAAGRGLQLLFYSVGIGQISSEVPQNLSASRPQDRQFILSSKKLLLSDSGFYLCAWKPVGERSGELFFGEGSRLTVL.

This clonotype has just a few counts. The chain carries TRBV2 and TRBJ1-2; TRBD1 matches at 7 bases. Germline-derived CDR1 and CDR2 are SNHLY and FYNNEI. This CDR3 has 16 residues. Trimming at V came to 10 bases and at J to 2 bases, leaving 16 bases not matched to a gene. The CDR3 loop reads CAKPTSTGNFNYGYTF. The CDR3 DNA reads TGTGCCAAACCAACGTCGACAGGGAACTTCAACTATGGCTACACCTTC.

J is TRBJ2-4 and V is TRBV7-9; 10 positions match TRBD2. V lost 5 bases to trimming and J lost 0 bases; unmatched junction nucleotides: 10. The germline gives CDR1 SEHNR, CDR2 FQNEAQ (reference sequence). The CDR3 length is 18 residues. The CDR3 is CASSRRTSGDLAKNIQYF. The CDR3 DNA reads as TGTGCCAGCAGCCGGAGGACTAGCGGAGACCTAGCCAAAAACATTCAGTACTTC.

This clonotype was observed a few times. A much larger clone is a single base away; this may be a read error. The DNA of the CDR3 is TGTGCCAGCAGCGAACCTAGCGGGGCCTCCTACAATGAGCAGTACTTC. This gives the protein CASSEPSGASYNEQYF. The chain employs TRBV7-8 and TRBJ2-1; 9 positions agree with TRBD2. The DNA end is a closer match to TRBJ2-7, so the J assignment may be wrong. The germline V gene has CDR1 SGHVS and CDR2 FQNEAQ. The length of the CDR3 is 16 residues.

This clonotype appeared a few times. The chain carries TRBV12-3 or TRBV12-4 and TRBJ2-3, with D possibly matching TRBD2 (6 bases). The length of the CDR3 is 14 residues. Trimming pared 1 base from V and 5 bases from J, leaving 10 bases between. This CDR3 is CASSLGGMGDTQYF. CDR3 sequence (DNA): TGTGCCAGCAGTTTAGGCGGGATGGGAGATACGCAGTATTTT.

The V gene is TRBV18, the J gene TRBJ1-1; D gene uncertain. The CDR3 runs to 15 residues. Per the germline V gene, CDR1 is KGHSH and CDR2 is LQKENI. The V end was cut by 1 base, the J end by 5 bases, with 14 bases between. CDR3 in DNA: TGTGCCAGCTCACCACTGAGAGGGTTTAGTACTGAAGCTTTCTTT. Its translation is CASSPLRGFSTEAFF.

The rearrangement links TRBV29-1 to TRBJ2-5; D gene uncertain. CDR3 size: 12 residues. Looked up from germline, CDR1 is SQVTM and CDR2 is ANQGSEA. The ends were cut back, 7 bases at V and 5 bases at J, with 14 bases in the middle. The CDR3 nucleotides read TGCAGCGGAAGACAAACCCGGGAGACCCAGTACTTC. Protein: CSGRQTRETQYF.